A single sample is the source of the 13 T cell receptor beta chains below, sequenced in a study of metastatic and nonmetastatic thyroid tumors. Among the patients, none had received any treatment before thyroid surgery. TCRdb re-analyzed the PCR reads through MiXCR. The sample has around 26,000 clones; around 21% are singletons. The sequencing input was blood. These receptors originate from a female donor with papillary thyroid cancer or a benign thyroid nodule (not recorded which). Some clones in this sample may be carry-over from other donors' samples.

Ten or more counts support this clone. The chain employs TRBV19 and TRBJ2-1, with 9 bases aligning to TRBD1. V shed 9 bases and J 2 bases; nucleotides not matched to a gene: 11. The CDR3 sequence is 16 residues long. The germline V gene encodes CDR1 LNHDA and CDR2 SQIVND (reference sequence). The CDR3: CASGPGTGIPYNEQFF. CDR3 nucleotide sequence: TGTGCCAGCGGACCCGGGACAGGGATCCCCTACAATGAGCAGTTCTTC.

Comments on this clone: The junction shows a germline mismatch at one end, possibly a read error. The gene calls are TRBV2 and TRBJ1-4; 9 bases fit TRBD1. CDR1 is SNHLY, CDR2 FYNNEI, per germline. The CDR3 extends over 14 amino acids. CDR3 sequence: CASSGQGMHEILFF. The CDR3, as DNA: TGTGCCAGCAGCGGACAGGGGATGCATGAAATACTGTTTTTT.

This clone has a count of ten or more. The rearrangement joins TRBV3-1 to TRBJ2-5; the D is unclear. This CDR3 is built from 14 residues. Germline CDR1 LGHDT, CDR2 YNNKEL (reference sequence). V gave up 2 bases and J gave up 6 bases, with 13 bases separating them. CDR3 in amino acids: CASSQYEGRQTQYF. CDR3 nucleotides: TGTGCCAGCAGCCAATACGAAGGGCGACAGACCCAGTACTTC.

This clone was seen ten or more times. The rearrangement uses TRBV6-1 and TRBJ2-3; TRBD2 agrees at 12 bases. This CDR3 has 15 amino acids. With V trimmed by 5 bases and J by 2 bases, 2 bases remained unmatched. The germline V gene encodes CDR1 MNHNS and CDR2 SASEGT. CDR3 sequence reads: CASSWTSGDTDTQYF. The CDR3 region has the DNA TGTGCCAGCAGTTGGACTAGCGGGGACACAGATACGCAGTATTTT.

The CDR3 reads CASSQDFTGMDTQYF. CDR3 DNA: TGTGCCAGCAGCCAAGATTTTACAGGAATGGATACGCAGTATTTT. The chain is built from TRBV3-1 and TRBJ2-3; TRBD1 is a possible D gene (5 bases). Germline values: CDR1 LGHDT, CDR2 YNNKEL (reference sequence). CDR3 length: 15 amino acids. Deletions cut 0 bases from V and 6 bases from J, with 13 bases between.

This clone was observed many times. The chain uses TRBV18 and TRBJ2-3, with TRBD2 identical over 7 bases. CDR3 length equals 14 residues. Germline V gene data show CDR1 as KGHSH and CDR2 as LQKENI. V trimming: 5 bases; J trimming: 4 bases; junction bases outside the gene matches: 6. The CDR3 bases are TGTGCCAGCTCAGAGCGGGGAGGGGCAGATACGCAGTATTTT. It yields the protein CASSERGGADTQYF.

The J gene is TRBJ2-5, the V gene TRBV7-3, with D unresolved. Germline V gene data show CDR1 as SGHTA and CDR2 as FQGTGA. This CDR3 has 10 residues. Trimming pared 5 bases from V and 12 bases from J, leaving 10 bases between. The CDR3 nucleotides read TGTGCCAGCAGCACCCGCACCAAGTACTTC. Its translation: CASSTRTKYF.

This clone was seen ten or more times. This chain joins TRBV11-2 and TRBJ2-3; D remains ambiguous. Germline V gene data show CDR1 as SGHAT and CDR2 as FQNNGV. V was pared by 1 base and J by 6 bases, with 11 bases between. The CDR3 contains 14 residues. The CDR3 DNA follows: TGTGCCAGCAGCTTAGGTTGGGAATCGGATACGCAGTATTTT. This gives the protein CASSLGWESDTQYF.

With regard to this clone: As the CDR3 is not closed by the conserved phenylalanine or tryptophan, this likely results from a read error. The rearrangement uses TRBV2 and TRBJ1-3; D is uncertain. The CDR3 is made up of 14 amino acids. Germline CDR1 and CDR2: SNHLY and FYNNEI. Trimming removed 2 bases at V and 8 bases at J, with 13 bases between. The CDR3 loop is CASSERGSGHTIYL. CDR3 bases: TGTGCCAGCAGTGAACGAGGCTCAGGACACACCATATATTTA.

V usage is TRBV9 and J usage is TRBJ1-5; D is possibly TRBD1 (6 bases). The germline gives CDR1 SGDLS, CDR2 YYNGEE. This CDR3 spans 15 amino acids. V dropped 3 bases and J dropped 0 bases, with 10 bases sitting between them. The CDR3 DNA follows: TGTGCCAGCAGCGCCGCAGGGGTTAGCAATCAGCCCCAGCATTTT. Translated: CASSAAGVSNQPQHF.

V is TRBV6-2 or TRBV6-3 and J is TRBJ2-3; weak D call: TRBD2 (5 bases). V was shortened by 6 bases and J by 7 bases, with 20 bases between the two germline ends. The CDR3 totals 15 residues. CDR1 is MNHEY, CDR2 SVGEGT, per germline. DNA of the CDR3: TGTGCCAGCAGCCCAGGCGGGTGGGCCGTACATACGCAGTATTTT. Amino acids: CASSPGGWAVHTQYF.

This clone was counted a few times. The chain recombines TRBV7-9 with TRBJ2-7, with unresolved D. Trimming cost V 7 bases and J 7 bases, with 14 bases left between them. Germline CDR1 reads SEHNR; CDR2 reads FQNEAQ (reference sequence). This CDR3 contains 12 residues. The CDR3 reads CASIPPGVEQYF. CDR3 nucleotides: TGTGCCAGCATCCCCCCAGGTGTGGAGCAGTACTTC. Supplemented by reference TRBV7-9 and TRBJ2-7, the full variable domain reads DTGVSQNPRHKITKRGQNVTFRCDPISEHNRLYWYRQTLGQGPEFLTYFQNEAQLEKSRLLSDRFSAERPKGSFSTLEIQRTEQGDSAMYLCASIPPGVEQYFGPGTRLTVT.

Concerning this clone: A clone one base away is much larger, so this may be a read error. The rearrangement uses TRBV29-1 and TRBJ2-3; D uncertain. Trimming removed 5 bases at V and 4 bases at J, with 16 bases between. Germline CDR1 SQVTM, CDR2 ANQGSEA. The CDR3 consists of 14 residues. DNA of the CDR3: TGCAGCGTTCCGGTACTATTTACTTCAGATACGCAGTATTTT. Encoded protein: CSVPVLFTSDTQYF.